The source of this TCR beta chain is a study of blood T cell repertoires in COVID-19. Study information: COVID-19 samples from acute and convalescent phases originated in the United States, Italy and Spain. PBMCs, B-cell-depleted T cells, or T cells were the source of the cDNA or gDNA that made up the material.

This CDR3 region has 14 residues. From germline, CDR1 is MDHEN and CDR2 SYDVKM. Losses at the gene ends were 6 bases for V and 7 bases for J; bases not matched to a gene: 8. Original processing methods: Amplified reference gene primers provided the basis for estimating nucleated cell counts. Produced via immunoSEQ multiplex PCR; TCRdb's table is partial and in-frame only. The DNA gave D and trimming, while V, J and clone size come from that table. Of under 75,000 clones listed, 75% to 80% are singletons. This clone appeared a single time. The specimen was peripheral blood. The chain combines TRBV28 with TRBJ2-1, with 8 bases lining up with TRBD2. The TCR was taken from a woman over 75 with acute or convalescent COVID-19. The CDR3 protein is CASRGAGVINEQFF. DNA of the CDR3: TGTGCCAGCAGGGGAGCGGGAGTAATAAATGAGCAGTTCTTC.